The next 16 T cell receptor beta chains were all read from a single sample in a study of cytomegalovirus exposure and HLA in healthy donors. It was with 60 Vbeta and 13 Jbeta primers that the PCR ran. Using immunoSEQ multiplex PCR, the repertoire was profiled, and TCRdb retains in-frame clones only, with some absent. Among about 150,000 clones listed, about 80% were seen once. Input material: PBMCs. These receptors originate from a woman in her 50s in good health and CMV-seropositive.

This chain connects TRBV7-3 to TRBJ2-3; 10 nucleotides agree with TRBD2. The germline CDR1 and CDR2 sequences are SGHTA and FQGTGA. The CDR3 extends over 15 amino acids. V lost 5 bases and J lost 4; bases outside the gene matches: 6. The CDR3 loop is CASSLSGGSADTQYF. The CDR3 DNA reads TGTGCCAGCAGCCTTAGCGGGGGGTCCGCAGATACGCAGTATTTT.

This rearrangement joins TRBV6-1 to TRBJ2-7, with 11 nucleotides matching TRBD1. The CDR3 runs to 13 residues. J gave up 0 bases and V 11 bases, and 3 bases lay outside the gene matches. The germline V gene has CDR1 MNHNS and CDR2 SASEGT. The CDR3 protein is CAGGTGGSYEQYF. As DNA, the CDR3 is TGTGCCGGCGGGACAGGGGGCTCCTACGAGCAGTACTTC.

V and J are TRBV21-1 and TRBJ1-2. TRBV21-1 is an annotated pseudogene. The CDR3 runs to 10 residues. CDR3 coding DNA: TGTGCCAGCAGCACCACTCGCGACACCTTC. Its translation is CASSTTRDTF.

DNA for the CDR3: TGTGCCAGCAGTGAGGCAGGGGGCGGGATTAATGAAAAACTGTTTTTT. Protein: CASSEAGGGINEKLFF. This chain uses TRBV2 with TRBJ1-4; TRBD1 agrees at 8 bases. The V and J ends lost 3 bases and 4 bases, in that order; junction bases with no gene match: 7. Germline loops: CDR1 SNHLY, CDR2 FYNNEI. The CDR3 is 16 residues long.

The chain employs TRBV30 and TRBJ2-7, with D perhaps matching TRBD2 (5 bases). This CDR3 has 16 residues. CDR1 and CDR2 from the germline V gene are GTSNPN and SVGIG (reference sequence). The V end lost 0 bases, the J end lost 6 bases, and 21 bases lay between the germline ends. The CDR3 sequence is CAWSVMRVRKPAEQYF. As DNA, the CDR3 is TGTGCCTGGAGTGTGATGCGGGTCAGGAAGCCTGCCGAGCAGTACTTC.

This sequence joins TRBV6-5 and TRBJ2-7, with D perhaps matching TRBD2 (6 bases). V lost 0 bases and J 6 bases, leaving 18 bases between the germline ends. Germline-derived CDR1 and CDR2 are MNHEY and SVGAGI. The CDR3 covers 16 residues. The CDR3 region has the DNA TGTGCCAGCAGTTACTCGAAGGCGGGGCTGAAGGGCGAGCAGTACTTC. Translating gives CASSYSKAGLKGEQYF.

The V call is TRBV29-1, the J call TRBJ2-1; the match to TRBD1 covers 9 bases. The V gene end was trimmed by 6 bases and the J gene end by 1 base; junction bases not matched to a gene: 4. Germline loops: CDR1 SQVTM, CDR2 ANQGSEA. The CDR3 consists of 14 residues. For the CDR3, the DNA is TGCAGCGTCTCTGACAGGGGGTCCTACAATGAGCAGTTCTTC. This translates into CSVSDRGSYNEQFF.

This chain links TRBV4-3 with TRBJ2-7; no reliable D call. The germline gives CDR1 LGHNA, CDR2 YSLEER. V gave up 0 bases and J gave up 7 bases, with 16 bases separating them. The length of the CDR3 is 15 residues. The CDR3 region has the DNA TGCGCCAGCAGCCAAGATAAAAACAGTGGTTTGGAGCAGTACTTC. Amino acid sequence: CASSQDKNSGLEQYF.

The chain recombines TRBV5-4 with TRBJ2-6; a possible D gene is TRBD2 (7 bases). The germline V and J ends were trimmed by 0 bases and 3 bases, with 13 bases remaining between them. The germline V gene has CDR1 SGHNT and CDR2 YYREEE (reference sequence). There are 17 residues in the CDR3. The DNA for the CDR3 is TGTGCCAGCAGCTTGGGTGGGGGGGCCTTTGGGGCCAACGTCCTGACTTTC. Protein product: CASSLGGGAFGANVLTF.

The chain recombines TRBV7-8 with TRBJ1-2; D remains unclear. CDR1 and CDR2 from the germline V gene are SGHVS and FQNEAQ. The CDR3 runs to 14 residues. Trimming removed 1 base from V and 2 bases from J, with 8 bases in between. The CDR3: CASSLDSVNYGYTF. DNA for the CDR3: TGTGCCAGCAGCTTAGACTCGGTCAACTATGGCTACACCTTC.

The chain links TRBV11-2 to TRBJ2-1, with 8 bases aligning to TRBD1. CDR1 and CDR2 from the germline V gene are SGHAT and FQNNGV. This CDR3 is 16 amino acids long. V shed 3 bases, J shed 4 bases, and the junction held 8 bases outside the gene matches. CDR3 residues: CASSFINGTGYNEQFF. In nucleotides, the CDR3 is TGTGCCAGCAGCTTCATTAACGGGACAGGTTACAATGAGCAGTTCTTC.

The chain carries TRBV30 and TRBJ2-7, with 8 bases aligning to TRBD2. There are 13 residues in the CDR3. The V gene end was trimmed by 8 bases and the J gene end by 5 bases; junction bases not matched to a gene: 11. In germline, CDR1 is GTSNPN, CDR2 SVGIG (reference sequence). The CDR3 DNA is TGTGCCACCTCTACCGGACTAGCTAACGAGCAGTACTTC. This gives the protein CATSTGLANEQYF.

A few counts support this clone. The chain links TRBV5-4 to TRBJ2-3, with TRBD2 matching 14 bases. This CDR3 has 15 residues. Germline V gives CDR1 SGHNT, CDR2 YYREEE (reference sequence). Trimming removed 7 bases from V and 6 bases from J; junction bases left unmatched: 7. The CDR3 reads CASATSGGAGDTQYF. CDR3 bases: TGTGCCAGCGCGACTAGCGGGGGGGCCGGGGATACGCAGTATTTT.

The rearrangement joins TRBV29-1 to TRBJ1-3, with a weak D call TRBD1 (6 bases). CDR1 and CDR2 (germline): SQVTM, ANQGSEA. This CDR3 contains 14 residues. Trimming shortened V by 4 bases and J by 0 bases, and 10 bases separated the two germline ends. This chain's CDR3 is CSVGTADSGNTIYF. DNA of the CDR3: TGCAGCGTTGGGACAGCCGACTCTGGAAACACCATATATTTT. Full variable domain (rest looked up from reference TRBV29-1 and TRBJ1-3): SAVISQKPSRDICQRGTSLTIQCQVDSQVTMMFWYRQQPGQSLTLIATANQGSEATYESGFVIDKFPISRPNLTFSTLTVSNMSPEDSSIYLCSVGTADSGNTIYFGEGSWLTVV.

The sample holds one count of this clone. The chain has TRBV6-6 and TRBJ2-7; D perhaps matches TRBD1 (6 bases). Between the trimmed V and J ends, which lost 4 bases and 3 bases, there was a span of 7 bases. Looked up from germline, CDR1 is MNHNY and CDR2 is SVGAGI (reference sequence). The CDR3 totals 12 residues. CDR3 coding DNA: TGTGCCAGCAGTTCGGACAGCTACGAGCAGTACTTC. Translation: CASSSDSYEQYF.

The gene calls are TRBV7-2 and TRBJ1-2; D perhaps matches TRBD1 (6 bases). This CDR3 spans 13 amino acids. The V end lost 5 bases, the J end lost 3 bases, and 10 bases lay between the germline ends. Germline CDR1 and CDR2: SGHTA and FQGNSA. The CDR3 is CASSPAGDYGYTF. Written as DNA, the CDR3 is TGTGCCAGCAGCCCCGCAGGGGACTATGGCTACACCTTC.